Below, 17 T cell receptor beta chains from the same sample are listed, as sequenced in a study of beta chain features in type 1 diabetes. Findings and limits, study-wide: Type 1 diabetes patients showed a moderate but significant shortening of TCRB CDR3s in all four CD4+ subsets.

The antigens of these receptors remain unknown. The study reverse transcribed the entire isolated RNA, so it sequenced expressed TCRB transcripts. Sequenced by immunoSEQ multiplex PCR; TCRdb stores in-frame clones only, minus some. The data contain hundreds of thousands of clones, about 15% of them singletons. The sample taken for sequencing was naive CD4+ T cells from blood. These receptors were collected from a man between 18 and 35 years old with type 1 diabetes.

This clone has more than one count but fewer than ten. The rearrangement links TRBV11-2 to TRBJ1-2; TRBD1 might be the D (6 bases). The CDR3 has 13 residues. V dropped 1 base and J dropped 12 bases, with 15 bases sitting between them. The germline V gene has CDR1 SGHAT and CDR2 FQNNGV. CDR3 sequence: CASSLGQANLNTF. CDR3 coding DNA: TGTGCCAGCAGCTTAGGACAGGCTAATCTCAACACCTTC.

CDR3 protein: CASSPDRVRNEQFF. The CDR3 DNA follows: TGTGCCAGCAGTCCGGACAGGGTGCGGAATGAGCAGTTCTTC. The J gene is TRBJ2-1, the V gene TRBV2; TRBD1 aligns across 8 bases. V lost 5 bases and J lost 7; bases outside the gene matches: 7. Germline CDR1 reads SNHLY; CDR2 reads FYNNEI. The CDR3 extends over 14 amino acids.

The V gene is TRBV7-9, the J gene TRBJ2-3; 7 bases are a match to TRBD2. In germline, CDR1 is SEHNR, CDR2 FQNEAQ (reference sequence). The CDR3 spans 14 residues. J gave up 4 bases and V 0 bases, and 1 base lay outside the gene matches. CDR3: CASSLALAADTQYF. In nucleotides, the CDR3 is TGTGCCAGCAGCTTAGCGCTAGCGGCAGATACGCAGTATTTT. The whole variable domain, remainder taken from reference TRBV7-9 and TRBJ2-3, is DTGVSQNPRHKITKRGQNVTFRCDPISEHNRLYWYRQTLGQGPEFLTYFQNEAQLEKSRLLSDRFSAERPKGSFSTLEIQRTEQGDSAMYLCASSLALAADTQYFGPGTRLTVL.

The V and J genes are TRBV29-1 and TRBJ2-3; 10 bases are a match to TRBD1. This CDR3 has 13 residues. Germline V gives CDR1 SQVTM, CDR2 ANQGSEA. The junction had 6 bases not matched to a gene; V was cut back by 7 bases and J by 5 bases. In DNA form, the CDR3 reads TGCAGCGCCGGGACAGGGGCTGGAGATACGCAGTATTTT. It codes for CSAGTGAGDTQYF.

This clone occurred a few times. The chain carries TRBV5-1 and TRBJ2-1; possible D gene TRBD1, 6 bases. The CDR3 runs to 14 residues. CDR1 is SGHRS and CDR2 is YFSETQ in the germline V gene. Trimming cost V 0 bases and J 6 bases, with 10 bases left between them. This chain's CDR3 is CASSLGQEVNEQFF. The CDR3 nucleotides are TGCGCCAGCAGCTTGGGACAGGAGGTCAATGAGCAGTTCTTC.

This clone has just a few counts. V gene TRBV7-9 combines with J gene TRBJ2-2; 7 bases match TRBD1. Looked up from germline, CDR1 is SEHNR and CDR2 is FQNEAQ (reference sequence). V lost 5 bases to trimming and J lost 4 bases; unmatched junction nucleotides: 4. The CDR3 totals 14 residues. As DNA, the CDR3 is TGTGCCAGCAGCGGGGACAGAGCCACCGGGGAGCTGTTTTTT. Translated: CASSGDRATGELFF. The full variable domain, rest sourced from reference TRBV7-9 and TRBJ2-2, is DTGVSQNPRHKITKRGQNVTFRCDPISEHNRLYWYRQTLGQGPEFLTYFQNEAQLEKSRLLSDRFSAERPKGSFSTLEIQRTEQGDSAMYLCASSGDRATGELFFGEGSRLTVL.

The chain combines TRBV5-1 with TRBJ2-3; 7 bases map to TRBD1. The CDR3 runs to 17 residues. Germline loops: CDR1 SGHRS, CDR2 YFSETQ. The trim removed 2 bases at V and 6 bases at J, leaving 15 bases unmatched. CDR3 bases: TGCGCCAGCAGCTTAGGTGGCAGGGGGATTACACGGGATACGCAGTATTTT. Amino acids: CASSLGGRGITRDTQYF.

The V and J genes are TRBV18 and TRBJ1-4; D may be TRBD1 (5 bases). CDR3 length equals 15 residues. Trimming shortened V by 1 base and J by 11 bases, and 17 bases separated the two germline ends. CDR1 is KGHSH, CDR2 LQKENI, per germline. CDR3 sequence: CASSPRQGPNGKLFF. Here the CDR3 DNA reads TGTGCCAGCTCACCACGGCAGGGCCCTAATGGGAAACTGTTTTTT.

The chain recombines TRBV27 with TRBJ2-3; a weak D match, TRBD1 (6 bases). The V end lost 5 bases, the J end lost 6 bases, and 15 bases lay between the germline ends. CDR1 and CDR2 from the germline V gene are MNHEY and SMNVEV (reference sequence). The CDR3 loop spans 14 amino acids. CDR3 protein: CASSLAGDVDTQYF. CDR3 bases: TGTGCCAGCAGTCTTGCAGGGGACGTTGATACGCAGTATTTT.

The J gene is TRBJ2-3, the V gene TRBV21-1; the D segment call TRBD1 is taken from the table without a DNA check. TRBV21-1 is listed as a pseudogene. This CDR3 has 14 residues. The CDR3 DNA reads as TGTGCCAGCAGCAGACCAGGGGGTTCGGATACGCAGTATTTT. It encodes CASSRPGGSDTQYF.

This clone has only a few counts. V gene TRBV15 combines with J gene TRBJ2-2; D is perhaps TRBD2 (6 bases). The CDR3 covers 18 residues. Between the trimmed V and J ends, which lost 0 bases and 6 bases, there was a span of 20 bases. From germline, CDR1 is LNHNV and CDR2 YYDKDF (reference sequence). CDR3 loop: CATSRDRGRLGLAGELFF. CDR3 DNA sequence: TGTGCCACCAGCAGAGATCGAGGGAGACTAGGTCTTGCCGGGGAGCTGTTTTTT.

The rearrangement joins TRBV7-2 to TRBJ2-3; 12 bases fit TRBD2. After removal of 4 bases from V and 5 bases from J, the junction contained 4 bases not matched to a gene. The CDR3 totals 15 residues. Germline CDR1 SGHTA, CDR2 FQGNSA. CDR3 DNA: TGTGCCAGCAGCTCAGCTAGCGGGGGGGTAGATACGCAGTATTTT. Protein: CASSSASGGVDTQYF.

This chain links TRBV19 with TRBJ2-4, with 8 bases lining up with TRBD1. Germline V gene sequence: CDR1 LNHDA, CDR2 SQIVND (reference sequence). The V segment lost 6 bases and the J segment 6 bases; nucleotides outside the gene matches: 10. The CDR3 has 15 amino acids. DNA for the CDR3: TGTGCCAGTAGCCCAAGGGGAACAGGGGGAAACATTCAGTACTTC. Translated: CASSPRGTGGNIQYF.

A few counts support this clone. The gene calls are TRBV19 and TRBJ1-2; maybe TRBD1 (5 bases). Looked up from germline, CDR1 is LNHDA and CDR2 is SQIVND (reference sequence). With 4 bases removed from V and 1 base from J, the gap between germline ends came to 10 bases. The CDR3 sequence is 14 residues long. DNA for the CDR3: TGTGCCAGTAGTACTTCGACAGATAACTATGGCTACACCTTC. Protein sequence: CASSTSTDNYGYTF. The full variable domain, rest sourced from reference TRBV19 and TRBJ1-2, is DGGITQSPKYLFRKEGQNVTLSCEQNLNHDAMYWYRQDPGQGLRLIYYSQIVNDFQKGDIAEGYSVSREKKESFPLTVTSAQKNPTAFYLCASSTSTDNYGYTFGSGTRLTVV.

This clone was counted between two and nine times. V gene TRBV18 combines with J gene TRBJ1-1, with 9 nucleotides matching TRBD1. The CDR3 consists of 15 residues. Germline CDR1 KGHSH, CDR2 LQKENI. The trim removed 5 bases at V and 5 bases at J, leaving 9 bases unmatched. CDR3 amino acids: CASSSSTGGFTEAFF. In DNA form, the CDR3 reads TGTGCCAGCTCATCATCAACAGGGGGCTTTACTGAAGCTTTCTTT.

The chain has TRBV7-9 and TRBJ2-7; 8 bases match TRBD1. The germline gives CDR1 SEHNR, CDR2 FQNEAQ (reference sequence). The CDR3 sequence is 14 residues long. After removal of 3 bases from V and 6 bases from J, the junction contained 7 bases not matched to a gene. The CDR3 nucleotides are TGTGCCAGCAGCTTGGACAGGGAGCTGGGCGAGCAGTACTTC. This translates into CASSLDRELGEQYF. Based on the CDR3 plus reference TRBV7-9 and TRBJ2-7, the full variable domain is DTGVSQNPRHKITKRGQNVTFRCDPISEHNRLYWYRQTLGQGPEFLTYFQNEAQLEKSRLLSDRFSAERPKGSFSTLEIQRTEQGDSAMYLCASSLDRELGEQYFGPGTRLTVT.

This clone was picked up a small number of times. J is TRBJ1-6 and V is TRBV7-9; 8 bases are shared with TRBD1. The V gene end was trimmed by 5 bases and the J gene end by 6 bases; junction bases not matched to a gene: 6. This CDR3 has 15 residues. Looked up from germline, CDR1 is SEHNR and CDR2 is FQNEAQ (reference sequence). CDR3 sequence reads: CASSNNDRGNSPLHF. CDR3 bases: TGTGCCAGCAGCAATAACGACAGGGGTAATTCACCCCTCCACTTT.